These 20 T cell receptor beta chains were all obtained from the same sample, sequenced in a study of immune heterogeneity within non-small cell lung tumors. With 32 V and 13 J primers, multiplex PCR amplified the TCR beta CDR3. TCRdb reanalysed the multiplex PCR reads using MiXCR and keeps one entry per CDR3 protein. The table lists about 4,900 distinct CDR3 sequences, around 23% of them singletons. The starting template was genomic DNA from bulk tumor, approximately 600 ng per sample. The authors collected several far-apart biopsies from each primary tumor during surgery. Each patient presented with untreated, newly diagnosed non-small cell lung cancer and received curative surgery. The sample was lung tumor tissue. These receptors were obtained from a man aged 55 to 70 with non-small cell lung cancer.

By frequency in the sample, this clonotype is medium-sized. The rearrangement links TRBV20-1 to TRBJ1-1; D remains ambiguous. The CDR3 is 13 residues long. The germline V and J ends were trimmed by 0 bases and 2 bases, with 7 bases remaining between them. CDR1 DFQATT and CDR2 SNEGSKA come from the germline V gene (reference sequence). The CDR3: CSAREDENTEAFF. The CDR3 nucleotides are TGCAGTGCTAGAGAGGACGAAAACACTGAAGCTTTCTTT.

On this clonotype itself: A much larger clone lies a single base off, so this may be a read error. A read error is likely, as this CDR3 ends without the conserved phenylalanine or tryptophan. The gene calls are TRBV11-2 and TRBJ2-7; TRBD2 matches at 12 bases. Germline assignment: CDR1 SGHAT and CDR2 FQNNGV. The J segment lost 3 bases and the V segment lost 5 bases, leaving 5 bases of the junction unmatched. This CDR3 comprises 15 residues. For the CDR3, the DNA is TGTGCCAGCAGCCCGACTAGCGGGAGTTTCTACGAGCAGTACCTC. Translated, it gives CASSPTSGSFYEQYL.

A few counts support this clonotype. The chain joins TRBV3-1 to TRBJ2-7; perhaps TRBD2 as D (6 bases). The CDR3 has 13 amino acids. Germline V gene data show CDR1 as LGHDT and CDR2 as YNNKEL (reference sequence). V gave up 1 base and J gave up 3 bases, with 7 bases separating them. The CDR3 spells CASSQGRGYEQYF. The CDR3 region has the DNA TGTGCCAGCAGCCAAGGGAGGGGCTACGAGCAGTACTTC.

By proportion, this clonotype is large (0.1 to 1%). The chain employs TRBV4-1 and TRBJ2-7, with 10 bases that match TRBD1. Germline-derived CDR1 and CDR2 are MGHRA and YSYEKL. The CDR3 spans 12 residues. The V and J ends lost 5 bases and 6 bases, in that order; junction bases with no gene match: 1. Here the CDR3 reads CASSWDRGEQYF. The CDR3 nucleotides are TGCGCCAGCAGCTGGGACAGGGGCGAGCAGTACTTC.

This clonotype appeared a few times. The rearrangement uses TRBV2 and TRBJ1-2; 9 nucleotides line up with TRBD1. Trimming took 8 bases from V and 3 from J; bases not matched to a gene: 1. The CDR3 is 12 residues long. The germline V gene has CDR1 SNHLY and CDR2 FYNNEI. The CDR3 region is CASRQGDYGYTF. The CDR3 nucleotides are TGTGCCAGCCGACAGGGGGACTATGGCTACACCTTC.

This clonotype has just a few counts. This chain connects TRBV6-2 or TRBV6-3 to TRBJ1-1; TRBD1 is a possible D gene (6 bases). V lost 0 bases and J 4 bases, leaving 12 bases between the germline ends. The germline V gene encodes CDR1 MNHEY and CDR2 SVGEGT. CDR3 length: 15 residues. CDR3 loop: CASSYSRQELTEAFF. DNA for the CDR3: TGTGCCAGCAGTTACTCCCGACAGGAGCTCACTGAAGCTTTCTTT.

This clonotype qualifies as large. The chain uses TRBV4-1 and TRBJ2-7, with TRBD1 identical over 11 bases. V lost 8 bases and J lost 3; bases outside the gene matches: 6. Germline V CDR1 and CDR2: MGHRA, YSYEKL. The CDR3 is made up of 14 amino acids. For the CDR3, the DNA is TGCGCCAGCGGCGCCGGGACAGGGGGCTACGAGCAGTACTTC. Translating gives CASGAGTGGYEQYF.

This clonotype was counted a few times. The chain couples TRBV3-1 to TRBJ2-7; D tentatively reads TRBD1 or TRBD2 (5 bases each). Germline V gene sequence: CDR1 LGHDT, CDR2 YNNKEL (reference sequence). CDR3 length equals 12 residues. Trimming shortened V by 5 bases and J by 0 bases, and 5 bases separated the two germline ends. CDR3 residues: CASSGGSYEQYF. CDR3 sequence (DNA): TGTGCCAGCAGCGGGGGCTCCTACGAGCAGTACTTC.

On this clonotype itself: This may arise from a read error, as a much more abundant clone is one base away. V and J are TRBV19 and TRBJ1-6; 7 bases align to TRBD1. Germline trimming cut 5 bases from V and 6 bases from J; bases unmatched to any gene: 4. The CDR3 covers 14 residues. Germline V gene lookup returns CDR1 LNHDA and CDR2 SQIVND (reference sequence). Here the CDR3 reads CASSAGQPNSPLHF. Here the CDR3 DNA reads TGTGCCAGTAGTGCGGGACAGCCTAATTCACCCCTCCACTTT.

By its share, this clonotype is medium-sized. The chain is built from TRBV28 and TRBJ1-6; 8 bases align to TRBD1. V dropped 7 bases and J dropped 8; count of bases not matched to a gene: 7. The germline V gene has CDR1 MDHEN and CDR2 SYDVKM. This CDR3 has 14 residues. CDR3 nucleotide sequence: TGTGCCAGCATCCCGGGACAGGACGATTCACCCCTCCACTTT. Protein sequence: CASIPGQDDSPLHF.

The chain joins TRBV5-1 to TRBJ2-1; the match to TRBD2 covers 11 bases. The germline CDR1 and CDR2 sequences are SGHRS and YFSETQ. This CDR3 has 16 amino acids. V trimming: 4 bases; J trimming: 4 bases; junction bases outside the gene matches: 7. The CDR3 sequence: CASSPGTSGLYNEQFF. In DNA, the CDR3 is TGCGCCAGCAGCCCCGGGACTAGCGGACTTTACAATGAGCAGTTCTTC. The complete variable domain, with remaining parts taken from reference TRBV5-1 and TRBJ2-1, reads KAGVTQTPRYLIKTRGQQVTLSCSPISGHRSVSWYQQTPGQGLQFLFEYFSETQRNKGNFPGRFSGRQFSNSRSEMNVSTLELGDSALYLCASSPGTSGLYNEQFFGPGTRLTVL.

About this clonotype: This may stem from a read error, because a much larger clone lies one nucleotide away. The rearrangement links TRBV9 to TRBJ2-1; 10 positions match TRBD2. This CDR3 spans 20 amino acids. Germline V gives CDR1 SGDLS, CDR2 YYNGEE. The V gene end was trimmed by 4 bases and the J gene end by 2 bases; junction bases not matched to a gene: 18. This CDR3 is CASSPGVGLAEGPPYNEQFF. The CDR3 bases are TGTGCCAGCAGCCCTGGTGTTGGACTAGCGGAAGGGCCTCCCTACAATGAGCAGTTCTTC.

This clonotype has only a few counts. This chain connects TRBV27 to TRBJ2-1, with D hard to call. Germline CDR1 is MNHEY and CDR2 is SMNVEV (reference sequence). This CDR3 spans 15 amino acids. V was clipped by 5 bases and J by 0 bases, with 11 bases between them. CDR3 sequence reads: CASSGSESSYNEQFF. The CDR3 DNA reads as TGTGCCAGCAGTGGTAGTGAGAGCTCCTACAATGAGCAGTTCTTC.

This clonotype is labeled medium-sized. The chain is built from TRBV19 and TRBJ2-7, with D uncertain. Trimming removed 5 bases from V and 0 bases from J, with 11 bases in between. This CDR3 has 14 amino acids. The germline V gene encodes CDR1 LNHDA and CDR2 SQIVND (reference sequence). DNA of the CDR3: TGTGCCAGTAGTCGTTCGGGCGGCTCCTACGAGCAGTACTTC. It encodes CASSRSGGSYEQYF.

Only a few counts were recorded for this clonotype. The rearrangement uses TRBV28 and TRBJ2-1; unclear D gene. CDR1 is MDHEN, CDR2 SYDVKM, per germline. The CDR3 spans 14 residues. Trimming left V 6 bases short and J 3 bases short, with 12 bases between. CDR3 bases: TGTGCCAGCAGAACCACAGACGGCTACAATGAGCAGTTCTTC. Amino acids: CASRTTDGYNEQFF.

This clonotype is medium-sized (0.01 to 0.1%). V and J are TRBV6-1 and TRBJ1-2, with 7 bases identical to TRBD1. This CDR3 has 15 amino acids. CDR1 and CDR2 (germline): MNHNS, SASEGT. J was trimmed by 3 bases and V by 6 bases; bases with no gene match: 10. CDR3 nucleotides: TGTGCCAGCAGGCTTACAGGGGAGATTGACTATGGCTACACCTTC. It encodes CASRLTGEIDYGYTF.

This chain uses TRBV7-6 with TRBJ2-7; 10 positions agree with TRBD1. CDR3 length equals 15 residues. The trim removed 5 bases at V and 3 bases at J, leaving 7 bases unmatched. Germline-derived CDR1 and CDR2 are SGHVS and FNYEAQ. CDR3 bases: TGTGCCAGCAGCCCAGGGACAGGGGTGAGCTACGAGCAGTACTTC. Amino acid sequence: CASSPGTGVSYEQYF.

In regard to this clonotype: At one of its ends the junction is not consistent with the germline gene, which may arise from a read error. The chain has TRBV30 and TRBJ2-2; D call uncertain. This CDR3 has 13 amino acids. The germline V gene encodes CDR1 GTSNPN and CDR2 SVGIG (reference sequence). CDR3 sequence (DNA): TGTGTCTGGAGTGTACAATCCCCAGGGGAGCTGTTTTTT. Translation: CVWSVQSPGELFF. The whole variable domain, remainder taken from reference TRBV30 and TRBJ2-2, is SQTIHQWPATLVQPVGSPLSLECTVEGTSNPNLYWYRQAAGRGLQLLFYSVGIGQISSEVPQNLSASRPQDRQFILSSKKLLLSDSGFYLCVWSVQSPGELFFGEGSRLTVL.

The chain carries TRBV2 and TRBJ1-2, with a tentative D call TRBD1 (5 bases). Trimming removed 2 bases from V and 3 bases from J, with 13 bases in between. From germline, CDR1 is SNHLY and CDR2 FYNNEI. The CDR3 sequence is 15 residues long. The CDR3 coding sequence is TGTGCCAGCAGTGAAAGGGGATCGCTTGACTATGGCTACACCTTC. It specifies CASSERGSLDYGYTF. The full variable domain, its missing parts supplied by reference TRBV2 and TRBJ1-2, is EPEVTQTPSHQVTQMGQEVILRCVPISNHLYFYWYRQILGQKVEFLVSFYNNEISEKSEIFDDQFSVERPDGSNFTLKIRSTKLEDSAMYFCASSERGSLDYGYTFGSGTRLTVV.

In its sample, this clonotype ranks as medium-sized. The V call is TRBV20-1, the J call TRBJ2-1, with 12 bases lining up with TRBD2. Germline loops: CDR1 DFQATT, CDR2 SNEGSKA (reference sequence). The CDR3 totals 18 residues. After removal of 1 base from V and 7 bases from J, the junction contained 14 bases not matched to a gene. CDR3 nucleotides: TGCAGTGCTAGAGGTGTGGCTAGCGGGAGGGCCGAGGCGAATGAGCAGTTCTTC. It specifies CSARGVASGRAEANEQFF.